Listed below are T cell receptor beta chains from one sample, sequenced in a study of blood T cell repertoires in COVID-19. TCRdb keeps only in-frame clones here, not all; method: immunoSEQ multiplex PCR. The data contain some 110,000 clones, about four fifths of them singletons. The specimen sequenced was peripheral blood. These receptors all stem from a woman in her sixties or seventies with acute or convalescent COVID-19. Each CDR3 is given with its conserved first and last residue. D genes are given only for firm matches. A row's size may be missing; if present it is once, few, many or a size class.

15,-,TRBJ2-7,TRBV6-1,once,TGTGCCAGCAGTGAAGGGAGAGGAGGCCACTACGAGCAGTACTTC,CASSEGRGGHYEQYF
13,-,TRBJ1-5,TRBV29-1,few,TGCAGCGTTGCCCGGGAATTTGGACAGCCCCAGCATTTT,CSVAREFGQPQHF
15,TRBD2,TRBJ2-5,TRBV2,-,TGTGCCAGCAGAGCGGGACTAGCGGGGATGGAGACCCAGTACTTC,CASRAGLAGMETQYF
19,-,TRBJ1-2,TRBV28,-,TGTGCCAGCAGAACTCCCATTCCGCGGGTAGGGGGTATCCACTATGGCTACACCTTC,CASRTPIPRVGGIHYGYTF
14,TRBD1,TRBJ2-5,TRBV19,once,TGTGCCAGTAGTACCCGGGACAGGGTCGAGACCCAGTACTTC,CASSTRDRVETQYF
16,TRBD2,TRBJ2-2,TRBV18,-,TGTGCCAGCTCACCTGGGACTAGCGGGAGAGCCGGGGAGCTGTTTTTT,CASSPGTSGRAGELFF
18,TRBD2,TRBJ2-4,TRBV19,-,TGTGCCAGTAGTCTCCCCCGGGGGCGGGGGGGAACAAAAAACATTCAGTACTTC,CASSLPRGRGGTKNIQYF
15,TRBD2,TRBJ2-3,TRBV6-5,-,TGTGCCAGCAGCCGACTAGCGGGGAGCACAGATACGCAGTATTTT,CASSRLAGSTDTQYF
15,-,TRBJ2-1,TRBV9,-,TGTGCCAGCAGCGTAGTCGGGGGATCCCTAAATGAGCAGTTCTTC,CASSVVGGSLNEQFF
15,-,TRBJ1-4,TRBV5-1,few,TGCGCCAGCAGCTTGGAGCGGGGCACTAATGAAAAACTGTTTTTT,CASSLERGTNEKLFF
13,TRBD1,TRBJ2-3,TRBV18,-,TGTGCCAGCTCACCGAACAGGGGGGATACGCAGTATTTT,CASSPNRGDTQYF
12,-,TRBJ1-6,TRBV9,-,TGTGCCAGCAGCGTAGTAGATTCACCCCTCCACTTT,CASSVVDSPLHF
16,TRBD1,TRBJ2-2,TRBV6-1,-,TGTGCCAGCAGTGCCTCCGGGACAGTGAACACCGGGGAGCTGTTTTTT,CASSASGTVNTGELFF
14,TRBD1,TRBJ1-5,TRBV23-1,once,TGCGCCAGCAGGTGCGGGACAGAAAATCAGCCCCAGCATTTT,CASRCGTENQPQHF
15,TRBD1,TRBJ1-4,TRBV2,-,TGTGCCAGCAGTGTCCCCGGGACAGCTAATGAAAAACTGTTTTTT,CASSVPGTANEKLFF
16,TRBD2,TRBJ2-7,TRBV6-5,-,TGTGCCAGCAGTTACTCCGGGACTAGCGGCACTTACGAGCAGTACTTC,CASSYSGTSGTYEQYF
15,TRBD2,TRBJ2-1,TRBV5-6,-,TGTGCCAGCAGCTCCCGACTAGCTGCTCCCGATGAGCAGTTCTTC,CASSSRLAAPDEQFF
14,-,TRBJ1-2,TRBV2,-,TGTGCCAGCCAGGAGCGGGACACCAGTCCTGGCTACACCTTC,CASQERDTSPGYTF
15,-,TRBJ2-1,TRBV5-4,-,TGTGCCAGCAGCTTGCGGGATTTAGTCTACAATGAGCAGTTCTTC,CASSLRDLVYNEQFF
19,-,TRBJ2-6,TRBV14,-,TGTGCCAGCAGCCAAGTACGACCAGGAACAAGCTCTGGGGCCAACGTCCTGACTTTC,CASSQVRPGTSSGANVLTF
17,TRBD1,TRBJ1-1,TRBV5-1,-,TGCGCCAGCAGCTTGATGGGACAGGGGGATATGAACACTGAAGCTTTCTTT,CASSLMGQGDMNTEAFF
14,-,TRBJ2-5,TRBV6-1,few,TGTGCCAGCGAGTCAGGAGCTGCGGGAGAGACCCAGTACTTC,CASESGAAGETQYF
13,-,TRBJ1-2,TRBV19,-,TGTGCCAGTAGTATCGACAGTGGGCCCGGCTACACCTTC,CASSIDSGPGYTF
15,TRBD1,TRBJ1-5,TRBV7-8,-,TGTGCCAGCAGCCCGGACAGGGTCTTCGGTCAGCCCCAGCATTTT,CASSPDRVFGQPQHF
13,-,TRBJ2-1,TRBV6-5,once,TGTGCCAGCGTTACCACAGGCTCTGGTGAGCAGTTCTTC,CASVTTGSGEQFF
16,TRBD1,TRBJ1-6,TRBV5-1,once,TGCGCCAGCAGCCTCGGGACAGGGGGCGCGAATTCACCCCTCCACTTT,CASSLGTGGANSPLHF
14,-,TRBJ1-5,TRBV28,-,TGTGCCAGCAGTTTATCTATCGAGGGTCAGCCCCAGCATTTT,CASSLSIEGQPQHF
15,-,TRBJ1-3,TRBV18,-,TGTGCCAGCTCACCAGCGTCGACAGAACGAAACACCATATATTTT,CASSPASTERNTIYF
15,-,TRBJ1-1,TRBV5-1,-,TGCGCCAGCAGCTTGGAAATAGGGGGGGACACTGAAGCTTTCTTT,CASSLEIGGDTEAFF
13,-,TRBJ1-5,TRBV27,-,TGTGCCAGCAGTGTTGGAGGGAATCAGCCCCAGCATTTT,CASSVGGNQPQHF
13,-,TRBJ2-6,TRBV7-2,once,TGTGCCAGCCGGGACTCTGGGGCCAACGTCCTGACTTTC,CASRDSGANVLTF
12,-,TRBJ1-1,TRBV12-3/TRBV12-4,few,TGTGCCAGCAACCTGAGGCCCAATGAAGCTTTCTTT,CASNLRPNEAFF
18,TRBD1,TRBJ1-3,TRBV9,-,TGTGCCAGCAGCGTAGGGCCGGGACAGGGATCCTCTGGAAACACCATATATTTT,CASSVGPGQGSSGNTIYF
14,-,TRBJ1-2,TRBV5-1,-,TGCGCCAGCAGGTCAGTCGGAGCTAACTATGGCTACACCTTC,CASRSVGANYGYTF
15,TRBD2,TRBJ2-3,TRBV10-1,-,TGCGCCAGCAGTGAACTAGCGGGAGAGAGGGATACGCAGTATTTT,CASSELAGERDTQYF
15,-,TRBJ2-2,TRBV5-6,-,TGTGCCAGCAGCTTGTTTAGCCCGAACACCGGGGAGCTGTTTTTT,CASSLFSPNTGELFF
15,TRBD1,TRBJ2-7,TRBV7-3,-,TGTGCCAGCAGCTTAATGGGGACAGGGTCCTACGAGCAGTACTTC,CASSLMGTGSYEQYF
14,-,TRBJ2-7,TRBV6-1,-,TGTGCCAGCAGTGAAGATCTGGGACACGGGACGCAGTACTTC,CASSEDLGHGTQYF
13,-,TRBJ1-2,TRBV5-4,few,TGTGCCAGCAGCCCTCAGGGAAACTATGGCTACACCTTC,CASSPQGNYGYTF
15,TRBD2,TRBJ2-3,TRBV11-2,-,TGTGCCAGCACCCGAGCGGGGGGAAGGACAGATACGCAGTATTTT,CASTRAGGRTDTQYF
15,TRBD1,TRBJ2-1,TRBV6-5,-,TGTGCCAGCAGTTACCGACAGGGCGCCTACAATGAGCAGTTCTTC,CASSYRQGAYNEQFF
12,-,TRBJ2-2,TRBV7-8,-,TGTGCCAGCCCCGGTAACACCGGGGAGCTGTTTTTT,CASPGNTGELFF
14,TRBD1,TRBJ2-7,TRBV5-4,-,TGTGCCAGCAGCCTGAGCGGACAGGGCTACGAGCAGTACTTC,CASSLSGQGYEQYF
13,-,TRBJ1-5,TRBV18,-,TGTGCCAGCTCGGGACAAACCAATCAGCCCCAGCATTTT,CASSGQTNQPQHF
15,-,TRBJ1-1,TRBV5-4,-,TGTGCCAGCAGCTCCACGGAACAGGGGAACACTGAAGCTTTCTTT,CASSSTEQGNTEAFF
14,-,TRBJ2-1,TRBV2,-,TGTGCCAGCAGTTCGACTAGTGGGTACAATGAGCAGTTCTTC,CASSSTSGYNEQFF
14,TRBD1,TRBJ1-5,TRBV5-4,-,TGTGCCAGCAGCCCCGGGACAGATAATCAGCCCCAGCATTTT,CASSPGTDNQPQHF
13,-,TRBJ2-2,TRBV19,-,TGTGCCAGTAGTCTACAGGGCACCGGGGAGCTGTTTTTT,CASSLQGTGELFF
16,TRBD2,TRBJ2-1,TRBV6-1,-,TGTGCCAGCAGTGAACTAGCGGGAGGAGATTACAATGAGCAGTTCTTC,CASSELAGGDYNEQFF